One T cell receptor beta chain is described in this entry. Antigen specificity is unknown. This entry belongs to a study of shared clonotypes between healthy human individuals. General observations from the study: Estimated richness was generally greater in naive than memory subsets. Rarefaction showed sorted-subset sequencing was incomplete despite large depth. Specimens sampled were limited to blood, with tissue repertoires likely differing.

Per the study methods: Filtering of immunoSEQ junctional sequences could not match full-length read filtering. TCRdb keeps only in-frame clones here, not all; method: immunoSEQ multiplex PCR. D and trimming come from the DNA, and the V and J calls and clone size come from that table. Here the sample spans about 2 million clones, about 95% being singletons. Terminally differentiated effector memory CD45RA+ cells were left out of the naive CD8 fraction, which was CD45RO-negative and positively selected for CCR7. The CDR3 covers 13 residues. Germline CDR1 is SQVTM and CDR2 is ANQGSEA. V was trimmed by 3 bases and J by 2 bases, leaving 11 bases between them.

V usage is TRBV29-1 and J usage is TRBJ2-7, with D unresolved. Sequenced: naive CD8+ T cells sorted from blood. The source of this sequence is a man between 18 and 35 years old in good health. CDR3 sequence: CSVESAETYEQYF. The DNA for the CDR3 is TGCAGCGTTGAGTCTGCAGAGACCTACGAGCAGTACTTC.